Presented here are 10 T cell receptor beta chains from one specimen sequenced in a study of T cell repertoires in cytomegalovirus infection. TCRdb reprocessed the reads via MiXCR and lists one record per CDR3 protein. In the table there are 450,000 to 600,000 distinct CDR3 sequences, roughly 10% of which are singletons. The sample comprised PBMCs. The receptors were gathered from a human donor in good health (CMV status not recorded). Some clones in this sample may be carry-over from other donors' samples.

The V and J genes are TRBV25-1 and TRBJ1-6; TRBD1 might be the D (6 bases). The CDR3 is 15 amino acids. CDR1 MGHDK and CDR2 SYGVNS come from the germline V gene. Trimming shortened V by 6 bases and J by 10 bases, and 19 bases separated the two germline ends. The CDR3 spells CASRVATGQQSPLHF. CDR3 sequence (DNA): TGTGCCAGCAGGGTGGCCACAGGGCAGCAATCACCCCTCCACTTT.

There are many counts of this clonotype. This chain connects TRBV12-3 or TRBV12-4 to TRBJ2-5, with D possibly matching TRBD2 (7 bases). This CDR3 is built from 14 residues. Trimming pared 7 bases from V and 5 bases from J, leaving 17 bases between. CDR3 bases: TGTGCCAGCAACCCGGGGGGCGCCGGGGAGACCCAGTACTTC. It yields the protein CASNPGGAGETQYF.

This clonotype was recorded many times. The rearrangement joins TRBV11-2 to TRBJ2-2; possibly TRBD2 for D (6 bases). The germline CDR1 and CDR2 sequences are SGHAT and FQNNGV. CDR3 length equals 16 residues. Trimming took off 6 bases at V and 7 bases at J, with 21 bases between the two ends. CDR3 sequence (DNA): TGTGCCAGCAGTTTTAGAACCTGGGAGGCCAACGGGGAGCTGTTTTTT. This translates into CASSFRTWEANGELFF. The entire variable domain, with the rest obtained from reference TRBV11-2 and TRBJ2-2, is as follows: EAGVAQSPRYKIIEKRQSVAFWCNPISGHATLYWYQQILGQGPKLLIQFQNNGVVDDSQLPKDRFSAERLKGVDSTLKIQPAKLEDSAVYLCASSFRTWEANGELFFGEGSRLTVL.

In its sample, this clonotype was seen many times. This rearrangement joins TRBV20-1 to TRBJ2-5; D not certain. This CDR3 is 12 amino acids long. Trimming stripped 4 bases from V and 2 bases from J, with 8 bases between. Germline lookup yields CDR1 DFQATT and CDR2 SNEGSKA (reference sequence). CDR3 sequence reads: CSATPRQETQYF. CDR3 in DNA: TGCAGTGCTACCCCCCGTCAAGAGACCCAGTACTTC.

The sample holds a few counts of this clonotype. Sequence at one end of the junction differs from germline and may be a read error. The V and J genes are TRBV6-2 or TRBV6-3 and TRBJ2-3, with D uncertain. There are 15 residues in the CDR3. CDR1 and CDR2 from the germline V gene are MNHEY and SVGEGT. The CDR3 nucleotides read TGTGCCAGCAGTTACTCGGAGACAACCACAGATATGCAGTATTTT. Its protein product is CASSYSETTTDMQYF.

This clonotype has at least ten counts. The CDR3 sequence is CASSGTGGWSYEQYF. DNA for the CDR3: TGTGCCAGCTCCGGGACAGGGGGCTGGTCCTACGAGCAGTACTTC. The chain carries TRBV2 and TRBJ2-7; 12 bases fit TRBD1. The CDR3 spans 15 residues. V was pared by 8 bases and J by 1 base, with 6 bases of the junction left unmatched. Germline V CDR1 and CDR2: SNHLY, FYNNEI.

The chain employs TRBV19 and TRBJ2-3; 10 nucleotides match TRBD2. CDR3 length: 18 amino acids. Germline CDR1 LNHDA, CDR2 SQIVND (reference sequence). With V trimmed by 6 bases and J by 2 bases, 14 bases remained unmatched. CDR3 nucleotide sequence: TGTGCCAGTAGAAAGGCCCTAGGGAGCGGGGGGGCCACAGATACGCAGTATTTT. Translated, it gives CASRKALGSGGATDTQYF.

This clonotype was recorded many times. The chain joins TRBV10-2 to TRBJ2-3, with a possible D match to TRBD2 (7 bases). The CDR3 loop spans 14 amino acids. The germline CDR1 and CDR2 sequences are WSHSY and SAAADI. Trimming pared 8 bases from V and 2 bases from J, leaving 14 bases between. CDR3 nucleotide sequence: TGCGCCAGCGGGGGACGGGGGGCCACAGATACGCAGTATTTT. Encoded protein: CASGGRGATDTQYF.

The rearrangement links TRBV6-6 to TRBJ1-1; D not certain. The germline gives CDR1 MNHNY, CDR2 SVGAGI (reference sequence). This CDR3 spans 14 amino acids. V was trimmed by 2 bases and J by 0 bases, leaving 7 bases between them. CDR3 loop: CASSYQILNTEAFF. Here the CDR3 DNA reads TGTGCCAGCAGTTACCAGATCCTGAACACTGAAGCTTTCTTT.

The rearrangement joins TRBV2 to TRBJ2-5; TRBD1 matches 9 bases. The CDR3 spans 13 residues. J was trimmed by 5 bases and V by 6 bases; bases with no gene match: 4. Germline V gives CDR1 SNHLY, CDR2 FYNNEI. The CDR3 DNA is TGTGCCAGCAGGGACGACAGGGGGGAGACCCAGTACTTC. Residues: CASRDDRGETQYF.